This T cell receptor (beta chain) emerged from a study of T cell repertoires in cytomegalovirus infection. Study overall: From public TCR beta signatures came an indication of both CMV infection and matching HLA type.

Germline V gene lookup returns CDR1 SNHLY and CDR2 FYNNEI. V was clipped by 6 bases and J by 5 bases, with 14 bases between them. The CDR3 length is 15 residues. Note on this clonotype: The antigen is unknown.

Findings of the study overall: Using cumulative public TCR beta family frequency, the authors identified those who carried CMV together with the relevant HLA. In two of eight donors, the top clonotype was HLA-C-restricted CMV-specific.

Each CDR3 protein gets one entry after TCRdb re-called the reads with MiXCR. This table holds about 460,000 distinct CDR3 sequences, approximately 11% found once. The chain is built from TRBV2 and TRBJ1-6, with D possibly matching TRBD1 (6 bases). The source is a human donor in good health (CMV status not recorded). Some clones in this sample may be carry-over from other donors' samples. The sample consisted of PBMCs. The CDR3 region is CASSVGQKDNSPLHF. For the CDR3, the DNA is TGTGCCAGCAGCGTTGGACAGAAAGATAATTCACCCCTCCACTTT.